This T cell receptor (beta chain) was captured by sequencing in a study of sequential checkpoint blockade in melanoma. Treatment noted: randomized to nivolumab then ipilimumab (arm A) or the reverse (arm B). DNA-damaging chemotherapy had not been given to any patient beforehand. Libraries were prepared by immunoSEQ multiplex PCR; TCRdb keeps only in-frame clonotypes and omits some of them. The sample has 30,000 to 40,000 clones, about nine tenths seen once. Germline V lookup: CDR1 MDHEN, CDR2 SYDVKM. The V end was cut by 2 bases, the J end by 3 bases, with 10 bases between. This CDR3 is built from 14 residues.

This chain joins TRBV28 and TRBJ2-5; D remains unclear. This TCR came from a human donor with melanoma. The sequencing here drew on CD8+ T cells sorted from blood (inferred from file names), taken from a patient given nivolumab and ipilimumab in sequence. The CDR3, as DNA: TGTGCCAGCAGTTTACAGGTACCTGAAGAGACCCAGTACTTC. Translating it yields CASSLQVPEETQYF.